Reported below is one T cell receptor beta chain. This sample is drawn from a study of cytomegalovirus exposure and HLA in healthy donors. Study at large: An analysis done earlier identified about 100 million unique TCR beta sequences from approximately 200 million T cells.

Trimming removed 4 bases from V and 7 bases from J, with 5 bases in between. Germline V gives CDR1 MDHEN, CDR2 SYDVKM. This CDR3 is 10 amino acids long. PCR involved 60 Vbeta and 13 Jbeta primers. Data came from immunoSEQ multiplex PCR; TCRdb stores just in-frame clones and leaves some out. The sample lists 70,000 to 85,000 clones; 62% were seen once. The material sequenced was PBMCs. The chain joins TRBV28 to TRBJ2-7, with D uncertain. This TCR derives from a male donor in good health and CMV-seropositive. CDR3 loop: CASSSLEQYF. The CDR3 nucleotides read TGTGCCAGCAGTTCCCTGGAGCAGTACTTC.